This T cell receptor beta chain was obtained from a study of HIV-infected patients and healthy controls. Findings of the study overall: HIV-infected repertoires had significantly higher mean Gini indices than controls, possibly reflecting oligoclonality. Untreated HIV+ repertoires had roughly threefold fewer distinct CDR3s and lower Shannon diversity than healthy controls.

All unsorted peripheral T cells were captured because whole blood was used without fractionation. This clonotype was counted ten times or more. Antigen specificity is unknown. Around 0.5 ug RNA was reverse transcribed with alpha and beta constant-region primers. Each of the alpha and beta chains got its own library through chain-specific third strand synthesis with indices. The library had 12-nucleotide molecular identifiers formed by two random hexamers joined together. TCRdb reanalysed the 5' RACE reads using MiXCR and keeps one entry per CDR3 protein. The top ten hold roughly 11% of the sample, which has 15,000 to 20,000 distinct CDR3 sequences, 9.5% to 15% seen once. The CDR3 runs 16 residues. Trimming at V came to 3 bases and at J to 2 bases, leaving 8 bases not matched to a gene. Germline CDR1 reads SEHNR; CDR2 reads FQNEAQ (reference sequence).

The chain recombines TRBV7-9 with TRBJ2-3; 7 nucleotides align to TRBD1. Material for sequencing was blood. The source is an adult in good health. CDR3 nucleotides: TGTGCCAGCAGCTTGCCTTCCGGGACAGCCACAGATACGCAGTATTTT. This encodes CASSLPSGTATDTQYF.